Given below is one T cell receptor (beta chain) in context. Germline CDR1 SGHRS, CDR2 YFSETQ. There are 13 residues in the CDR3. V was cut by 0 bases and J by 1 base, with 5 bases left in between. Per the authors' pipeline: From reference gene primer amplification, estimates of nucleated cell counts were derived. Profiling relied on immunoSEQ multiplex PCR, and the TCRdb table lists in-frame clones only, not all of them. D and trimming come from the DNA, and the V and J calls and clone size come from that table. The sample contains under 300,000 clones, roughly 88% of which appear only once. This sample is part of a study of blood T cell repertoires in COVID-19. Study as a whole: The United States, Italy and Spain supplied acute and convalescent COVID-19 samples. Sample material is recorded as cDNA or gDNA derived from T cells, B-cell-depleted T cells, or PBMCs.

The sample taken for sequencing was peripheral blood. The chain joins TRBV5-1 to TRBJ2-7; D ambiguous. The TCR was taken from a woman in her seventies with acute or convalescent COVID-19. The chain's CDR3 is CASSLDNSYEQYF. The CDR3 DNA sequence: TGCGCCAGCAGCTTGGACAATTCCTACGAGCAGTACTTC.